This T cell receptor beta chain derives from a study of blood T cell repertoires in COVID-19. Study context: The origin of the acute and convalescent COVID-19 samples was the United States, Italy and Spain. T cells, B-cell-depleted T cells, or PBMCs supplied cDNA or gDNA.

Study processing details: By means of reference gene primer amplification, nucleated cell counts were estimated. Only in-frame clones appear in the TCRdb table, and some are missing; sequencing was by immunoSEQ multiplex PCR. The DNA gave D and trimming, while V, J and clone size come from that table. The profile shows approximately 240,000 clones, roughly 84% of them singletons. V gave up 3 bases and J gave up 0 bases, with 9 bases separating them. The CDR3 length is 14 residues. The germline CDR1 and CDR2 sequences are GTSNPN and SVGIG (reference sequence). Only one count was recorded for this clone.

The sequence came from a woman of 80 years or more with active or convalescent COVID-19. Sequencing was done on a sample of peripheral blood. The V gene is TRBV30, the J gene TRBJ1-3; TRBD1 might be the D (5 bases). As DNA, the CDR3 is TGTGCCTGGAGCTCAGGGTACTCTGGAAACACCATATATTTT. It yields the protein CAWSSGYSGNTIYF.